This T cell receptor (beta chain) emerged from a study of T cell responses to AZD1222 COVID-19 vaccine. Whole-study results and caveats: Among AZD1222 vaccinees, only 5 to 7 were seropositive at baseline. Spike-specific TCR breadth and depth grew following two AZD1222 doses. Along spike, vaccine-associated CD4 TCRs were found throughout, with dominance at 160-218 and 743-854.

This clone was counted only a few times. The antigen is undetermined. The germline V and J ends were trimmed by 3 bases and 0 bases, with 3 bases remaining between them. This CDR3 contains 13 residues. Produced via immunoSEQ multiplex PCR; TCRdb's table is partial and in-frame only. The table has more than 85,000 clones, roughly 87% seen once; the top ten hold approximately 5%. The sequencing used peripheral blood, collected on day 0 of AZD1222 vaccination. The clonotype originates from an adult in good health. This sequence joins TRBV12-3 or TRBV12-4 and TRBJ2-1, with D uncertain. CDR3 sequence: CASSFGSYNEQFF. The CDR3 coding sequence is TGTGCCAGCAGTTTTGGCTCCTACAATGAGCAGTTCTTC.